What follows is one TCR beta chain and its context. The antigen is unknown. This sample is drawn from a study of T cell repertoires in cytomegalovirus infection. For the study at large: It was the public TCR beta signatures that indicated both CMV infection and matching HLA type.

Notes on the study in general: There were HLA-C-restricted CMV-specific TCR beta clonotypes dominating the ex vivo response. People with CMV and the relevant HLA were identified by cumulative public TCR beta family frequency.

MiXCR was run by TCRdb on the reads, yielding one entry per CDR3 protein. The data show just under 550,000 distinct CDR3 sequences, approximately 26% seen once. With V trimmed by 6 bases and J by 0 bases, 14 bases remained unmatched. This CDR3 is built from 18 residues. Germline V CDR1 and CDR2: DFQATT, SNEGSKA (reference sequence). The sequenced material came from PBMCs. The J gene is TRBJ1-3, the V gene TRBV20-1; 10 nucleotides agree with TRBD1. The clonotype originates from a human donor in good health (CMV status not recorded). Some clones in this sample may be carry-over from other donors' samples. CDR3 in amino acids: CSALPRTGGPSSGNTIYF. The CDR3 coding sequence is TGCAGTGCGCTACCTAGGACAGGGGGTCCGAGCTCTGGAAACACCATATATTTT.